The rows below give T cell receptor beta chains drawn from one sample of a study of T cell responses to AZD1222 COVID-19 vaccine. The assay was immunoSEQ multiplex PCR, and TCRdb's table has in-frame clones only and misses some. The table records about 70,000 clones, roughly 84% of them present only once. This specimen consisted of peripheral blood, obtained on day 0 of AZD1222 vaccination. These receptors were taken from an adult in good health. The CDR3 runs from the conserved cysteine through the conserved F or W. The D gene is left open where the match is weak. Size tells how often a clone was seen (once, few, many) or the class of an expanded clone, and some rows leave it out.

j_call | d_call | v_call | clone_size | cdr3_nt | cdr3_aa
TRBJ1-5 | - | TRBV30 | - | TGTGCCTGGAGTAAGGGTAACAGCAATCAGCCCCAGCATTTT | CAWSKGNSNQPQHF
TRBJ2-2 | TRBD1 | TRBV2 | - | TGTGCCAGCAGTGAACGCCAGGGGGCTACCGGGGAGCTGTTTTTT | CASSERQGATGELFF
TRBJ1-1 | TRBD1 | TRBV7-9 | - | TGTGCCAGCAGCGTAGGAGCAGGGGGGGTTGAAGCTTTCTTT | CASSVGAGGVEAFF
TRBJ2-7 | - | TRBV3-1/TRBV3-2 | - | TGTGCCAGCAGCCAAGGTGCGGCAGTCCACGAGCAGTACTTC | CASSQGAAVHEQYF
TRBJ1-1 | - | TRBV3-1/TRBV3-2 | - | - | CVPAAKMGGNTEAFF
TRBJ2-7 | - | TRBV23-1 | - | TGCGCCAGCAGTCAATCAAGGGTGGAGCAGTACTTC | CASSQSRVEQYF
TRBJ1-2 | - | TRBV5-1 | - | TGCGCCAGCAGCTTCGGGGGGGCGCTTAGTTATGACTACACCTTC | CASSFGGALSYDYTF
TRBJ1-5 | TRBD1 | TRBV30 | once | TGTGCCTGGAGTGCCGGGACAGGGGGCGGTCAGCCCCAGCATTTT | CAWSAGTGGGQPQHF
TRBJ1-2 | TRBD1 | TRBV6-2/TRBV6-3 | few | TGTGCCAGCAGTTACTCCGTAGAACAGGGGGATTTCCCTAACTATGGCTACACCTTC | CASSYSVEQGDFPNYGYTF
TRBJ1-2 | TRBD1 | TRBV9 | - | TGTGCCAGCAGCGTGGCATCTCCAGGGGGTGGCTACACCTTC | CASSVASPGGGYTF
TRBJ1-3 | - | TRBV28 | once | TGTGCCAGCTTCAGCGTCAGTGCTGGAAACACCATATATTTT | CASFSVSAGNTIYF
TRBJ2-1 | - | TRBV18 | - | TGTGCCAGCTCACCACCGGGCAGGGCGAGCTCCTACAATGAGCAGTTCTTC | CASSPPGRASSYNEQFF
TRBJ2-3 | - | TRBV5-1 | - | TGCGCCAGCAGCCACGAGCAGACAACAGATACGCAGTATTTT | CASSHEQTTDTQYF
TRBJ2-7 | - | TRBV11-3 | once | TGTGCCAGCAGCTTTCAGGCCTCCTACGAGCAGTACTTC | CASSFQASYEQYF
TRBJ1-2 | TRBD1 | TRBV7-8 | - | TGTGCCAGCAGCGGACAGGGGGAGGGCCACACCTTC | CASSGQGEGHTF
TRBJ1-2 | - | TRBV27 | - | TGTGCCAGCAGACCGTCCGGGGGGCTCCTCTATGGCTACACCTTC | CASRPSGGLLYGYTF
TRBJ1-5 | - | TRBV30 | - | TGTGCCTGGAGTGTTGGCCCGGGGGACCCCCAGCATTTT | CAWSVGPGDPQHF
TRBJ1-1 | TRBD1 | TRBV15 | few | TGTGCCACCAGCAGTTATGGACAGGGGTTCACTGAAGCTTTCTTT | CATSSYGQGFTEAFF
TRBJ2-3 | - | TRBV11-3 | - | TGTGCCAGCAGAAGACAGGCGGAAGATACGCAGTATTTT | CASRRQAEDTQYF
TRBJ1-2 | TRBD1 | TRBV5-1 | few | TGCGCCAGCTACCGGGACAGAACCTATGGCTACACCTTC | CASYRDRTYGYTF